Below, 15 T cell receptor beta chains from the same sample are listed, as sequenced in a study of human versus mouse CDR3 diversity and MHC coevolution. This table comes from immunoSEQ multiplex PCR, and its TCRdb copy is limited to in-frame clones, with some not included. This sample has 75,000 to 90,000 clones, with 93% found just once. The source material was naive CD4+ T cells from blood. The subset was: CD45RO-negative CD62L-positive naive CD4 T cells. The receptor source for this set is a person aged 30-70 years in good health.

CDR3 in amino acids: CASSFRSSGVETQYF. The DNA for the CDR3 is TGTGCCAGCAGTTTTCGTTCTTCGGGGGTCGAGACCCAGTACTTC. The J gene is TRBJ2-5, the V gene TRBV27; weak D call: TRBD2 (6 bases). CDR3 size: 15 residues. V dropped 3 bases and J dropped 5 bases, with 16 bases sitting between them. The germline V gene has CDR1 MNHEY and CDR2 SMNVEV (reference sequence).

A single count supports this clone. The chain combines TRBV7-3 with TRBJ1-1; 7 bases are shared with TRBD1. Germline loops: CDR1 SGHTA, CDR2 FQGTGA. The CDR3 contains 14 residues. Trimming took 4 bases from V and 2 from J; bases not matched to a gene: 4. The CDR3 nucleotides read TGTGCCAGCAGCTCGACAGGGATAAACACTGAAGCTTTCTTT. Translation gives CASSSTGINTEAFF.

This clone was counted only a few times. The V and J genes are TRBV6-5 and TRBJ2-3; D ambiguous. Trimming shortened V by 8 bases and J by 7 bases, and 13 bases separated the two germline ends. CDR1 is MNHEY and CDR2 is SVGAGI in the germline V gene. This CDR3 has 12 amino acids. In DNA form, the CDR3 reads TGTGCCAGCTCGTCGGGTGGGTATACGCAGTATTTT. It specifies CASSSGGYTQYF.

The V and J genes are TRBV7-9 and TRBJ2-7, with 8 nucleotides matching TRBD2. The CDR3 totals 14 residues. CDR1 is SEHNR, CDR2 FQNEAQ, per germline (reference sequence). Losses at the gene ends were 0 bases for V and 3 bases for J; bases not matched to a gene: 1. CDR3 coding DNA: TGTGCCAGCAGCTTAGCGCTAGCGGGCTACGAGCAGTACTTC. Its protein product is CASSLALAGYEQYF.

The V and J genes are TRBV5-6 and TRBJ1-5; TRBD1 is a possible D gene (5 bases). CDR1 is SGHDT and CDR2 is YYEEEE in the germline V gene. CDR3 length equals 15 residues. V shed 0 bases and J shed 5 bases, with 12 bases lying between them. CDR3 residues: CASSLARQGDQPQHF. DNA of the CDR3: TGTGCCAGCAGCTTGGCTCGGCAGGGCGATCAGCCCCAGCATTTT.

This chain joins TRBV28 and TRBJ2-4; a possible D gene is TRBD1 (6 bases). Trimming took off 5 bases at V and 0 bases at J, with 14 bases between the two ends. This CDR3 is built from 16 residues. Germline V gives CDR1 MDHEN, CDR2 SYDVKM. CDR3 in amino acids: CASSPTGRIAKNIQYF. Here the CDR3 DNA reads TGTGCCAGCAGTCCGACAGGTAGAATAGCCAAAAACATTCAGTACTTC.

This rearrangement joins TRBV9 to TRBJ1-1; TRBD1 is a possible D gene (5 bases). The CDR3 has 14 amino acids. The V and J ends lost 0 bases and 5 bases respectively, with 11 bases between them. The germline CDR1 and CDR2 sequences are SGDLS and YYNGEE. CDR3 sequence: CASSVVEAGTEAFF. As DNA, the CDR3 is TGTGCCAGCAGCGTAGTTGAGGCAGGGACTGAAGCTTTCTTT.

This chain uses TRBV5-8 with TRBJ1-1; D gene ambiguous. This CDR3 has 14 amino acids. V lost 0 bases to trimming and J lost 4 bases, with 10 bases between them. From germline, CDR1 is SGHTS and CDR2 YDEGEE. DNA of the CDR3: TGTGCCAGCAGCTTGGGAGGGTACGGCACTGAAGCTTTCTTT. Its protein product is CASSLGGYGTEAFF.

Written as DNA, the CDR3 is TGCGCCAGCTTAAAAGATACGGGACAGGGAGTCAGCGAGCAGTACTTC. It translates to CASLKDTGQGVSEQYF. The rearrangement links TRBV5-1 to TRBJ2-7, with 9 bases lining up with TRBD1. Germline V gene lookup returns CDR1 SGHRS and CDR2 YFSETQ. The V segment lost 7 bases and the J segment 6 bases; nucleotides outside the gene matches: 17. This CDR3 is built from 16 residues.

This chain connects TRBV9 to TRBJ1-2; D might be TRBD1 (6 bases). The CDR3 sequence is 14 residues long. Germline V lookup: CDR1 SGDLS, CDR2 YYNGEE. Trimming took 4 bases from V and 4 from J, leaving 14 bases between them. The CDR3 DNA is TGTGCCAGCAGCTCCTCCCAGGGGCTCTATGGCTACACCTTC. Translation gives CASSSSQGLYGYTF.

The chain combines TRBV10-3 with TRBJ1-3, with 8 bases that match TRBD1. Germline CDR1 is ENHRY and CDR2 is SYGVKD. V lost 6 bases to trimming and J lost 4 bases; unmatched junction nucleotides: 8. The CDR3 consists of 15 residues. Written as DNA, the CDR3 is TGTGCCATCAGCGCAATAGGACAGGGAGGAAACACCATATATTTT. Translation: CAISAIGQGGNTIYF.

This CDR3 reads CASSPEGQQNIQYF. The CDR3 coding sequence is TGTGCCAGCTCACCAGAGGGACAGCAAAACATTCAGTACTTC. This chain connects TRBV18 to TRBJ2-4; 7 bases align to TRBD1. The germline CDR1 and CDR2 sequences are KGHSH and LQKENI. The CDR3 extends over 14 amino acids. J gave up 5 bases and V 2 bases, and 3 bases lay outside the gene matches.

The rearrangement joins TRBV18 to TRBJ1-1; D is ambiguous. CDR1 KGHSH and CDR2 LQKENI come from the germline V gene. CDR3 length equals 14 residues. The V end lost 3 bases, the J end lost 2 bases, and 10 bases lay between the germline ends. The CDR3 reads CASSPFTGNTEAFF. DNA for the CDR3: TGTGCCAGCTCACCTTTTACCGGTAACACTGAAGCTTTCTTT.

The chain is built from TRBV4-3 and TRBJ1-2; D ambiguous. The CDR3 contains 16 residues. In germline, CDR1 is LGHNA, CDR2 YSLEER. The germline V and J ends were trimmed by 0 bases and 2 bases, with 13 bases remaining between them. The CDR3 region has the DNA TGCGCCAGCAGCCAAGAAGCTAACAGCCAAAACTATGGCTACACCTTC. Translation gives CASSQEANSQNYGYTF.

The rearrangement joins TRBV6-1 to TRBJ2-6, with D maybe TRBD2 (6 bases). Deletions cut 1 base from V and 0 bases from J, with 16 bases between. In germline, CDR1 is MNHNS, CDR2 SASEGT. The CDR3 is 19 amino acids. The CDR3 reads CASSEVGGALSSGANVLTF. The CDR3, as DNA: TGTGCCAGCAGTGAAGTTGGAGGGGCCCTAAGCTCTGGGGCCAACGTCCTGACTTTC.